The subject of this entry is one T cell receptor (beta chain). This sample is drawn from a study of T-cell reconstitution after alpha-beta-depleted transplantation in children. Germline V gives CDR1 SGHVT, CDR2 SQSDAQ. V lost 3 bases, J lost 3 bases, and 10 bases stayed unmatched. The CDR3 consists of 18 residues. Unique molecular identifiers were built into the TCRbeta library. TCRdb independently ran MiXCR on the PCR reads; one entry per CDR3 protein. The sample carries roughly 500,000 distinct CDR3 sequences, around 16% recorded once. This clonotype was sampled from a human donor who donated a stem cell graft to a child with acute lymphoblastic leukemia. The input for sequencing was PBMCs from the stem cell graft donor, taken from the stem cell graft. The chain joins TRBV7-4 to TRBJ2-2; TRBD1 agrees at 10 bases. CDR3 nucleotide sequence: TGTGCCAGCAGCTTTGGCCTCCGGGACAGGGGTGACACCGGGGAGCTGTTTTTT. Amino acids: CASSFGLRDRGDTGELFF. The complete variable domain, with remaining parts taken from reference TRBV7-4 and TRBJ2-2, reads GAGVSQSPRYKVAKRGRDVALRCDSISGHVTLYWYRQTLGQGSEVLTYSQSDAQRDKSGRPSGRFSAERPERSVSTLKIQRTEQGDSAVYLCASSFGLRDRGDTGELFFGEGSRLTVL.